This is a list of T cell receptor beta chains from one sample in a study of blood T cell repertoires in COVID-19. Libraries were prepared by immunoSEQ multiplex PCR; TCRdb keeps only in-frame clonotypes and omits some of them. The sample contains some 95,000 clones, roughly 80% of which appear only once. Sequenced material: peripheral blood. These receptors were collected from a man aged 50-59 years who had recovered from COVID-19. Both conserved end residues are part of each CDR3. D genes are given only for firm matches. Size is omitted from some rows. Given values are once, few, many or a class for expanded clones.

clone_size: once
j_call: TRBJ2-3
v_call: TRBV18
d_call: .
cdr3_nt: TGTGCCAGCTCACCTCCAAACGGGGGGCGCCCAGATACGCAGTATTTT
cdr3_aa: CASSPPNGGRPDTQYF

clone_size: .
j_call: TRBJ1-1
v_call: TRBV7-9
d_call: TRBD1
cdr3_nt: TGTGCCAGCAGCCCACAGGGGAGCACTGAAGCTTTCTTT
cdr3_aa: CASSPQGSTEAFF

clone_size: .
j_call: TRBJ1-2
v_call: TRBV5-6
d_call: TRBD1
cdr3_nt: TGTGCCAGCAGCTTGGGCGGACAGGGGGCTTATGGCTACACCTTC
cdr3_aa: CASSLGGQGAYGYTF

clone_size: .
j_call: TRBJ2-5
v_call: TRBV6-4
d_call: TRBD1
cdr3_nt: TGTGCCAGCAGTGAACAGGGGGGTGCAGAGACCCAGTACTTC
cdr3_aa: CASSEQGGAETQYF

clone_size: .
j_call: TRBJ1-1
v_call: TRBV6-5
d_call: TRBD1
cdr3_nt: TGTGCCAGCAGGGGACAGGGTAAGAACACTGAAGCTTTCTTT
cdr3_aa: CASRGQGKNTEAFF

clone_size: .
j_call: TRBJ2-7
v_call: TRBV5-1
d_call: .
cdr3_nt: TGCGCCAGCAGCTTGGGTTACAACTACGAGCAGTACTTC
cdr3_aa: CASSLGYNYEQYF

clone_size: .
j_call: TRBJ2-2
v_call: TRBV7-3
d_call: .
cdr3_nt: TGTGCCAGCAGCCCACGAGGGGGACCGATTAACACCGGGGAGCTGTTTTTT
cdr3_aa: CASSPRGGPINTGELFF

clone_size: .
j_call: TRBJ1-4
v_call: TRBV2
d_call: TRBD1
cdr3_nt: TGTGCCAGCAGGACAGGGGTTGGTGAAAAACTGTTTTTT
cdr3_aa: CASRTGVGEKLFF

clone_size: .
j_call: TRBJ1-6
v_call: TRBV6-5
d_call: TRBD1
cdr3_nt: TGTGCCAGCAGCCCGGGACAGCATAATTCACCCCTCCACTTT
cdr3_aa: CASSPGQHNSPLHF

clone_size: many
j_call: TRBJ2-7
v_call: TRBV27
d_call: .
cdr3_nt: TGTGCCAGCAGTCCCGGGATAAACTACGAGCAGTACTTC
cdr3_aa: CASSPGINYEQYF

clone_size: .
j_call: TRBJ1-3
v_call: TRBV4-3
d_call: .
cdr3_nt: TGCGCCAGCAGCCAAGATTCAGGGCTCGGAAACACCATATATTTT
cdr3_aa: CASSQDSGLGNTIYF

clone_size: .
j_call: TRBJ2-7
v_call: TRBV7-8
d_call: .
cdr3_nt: TGTGCCAGCAGCCACGACAACCTCTACGAGCAGTACTTC
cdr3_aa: CASSHDNLYEQYF

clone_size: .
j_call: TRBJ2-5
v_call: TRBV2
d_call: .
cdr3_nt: TGTGCCAGCAGGAGGGACCAAGAGACCCAGTACTTC
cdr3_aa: CASRRDQETQYF

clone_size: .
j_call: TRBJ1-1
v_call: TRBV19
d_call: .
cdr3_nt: TGTGCCAGTAGTACAGGGGTCAGCACTGAAGCTTTCTTT
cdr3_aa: CASSTGVSTEAFF

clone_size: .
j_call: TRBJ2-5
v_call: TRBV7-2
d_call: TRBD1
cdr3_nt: TGTGCCAGCAGCTCCGGGACAGGGGTAGAGACCCAGTACTTC
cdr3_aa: CASSSGTGVETQYF

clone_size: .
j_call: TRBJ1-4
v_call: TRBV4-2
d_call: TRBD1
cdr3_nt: TGTGCCAGCAGCCCCGGGGACAGCCTTAATGAAAAACTGTTTTTT
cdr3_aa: CASSPGDSLNEKLFF

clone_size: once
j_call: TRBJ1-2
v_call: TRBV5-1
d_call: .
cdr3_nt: TGCGCCAGCAGCCCGAGGGGAGGGGGGATCAACTATGGCTACACCTTC
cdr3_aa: CASSPRGGGINYGYTF

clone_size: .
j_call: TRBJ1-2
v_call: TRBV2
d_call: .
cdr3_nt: TGTGCCAGCAGTGAACATTATGGCTACACCTTC
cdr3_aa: CASSEHYGYTF

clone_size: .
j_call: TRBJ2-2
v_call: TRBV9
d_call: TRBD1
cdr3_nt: TGTGCCAGCAGCGAATCCCTACAGGGGGCGAACACCGGGGAGCTGTTTTTT
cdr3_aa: CASSESLQGANTGELFF

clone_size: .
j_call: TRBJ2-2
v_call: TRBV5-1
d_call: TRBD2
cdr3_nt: TGCGCCAGCCGAGACTCTAGCGGCCGCACCGGGGAGCTGTTTTTT
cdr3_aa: CASRDSSGRTGELFF

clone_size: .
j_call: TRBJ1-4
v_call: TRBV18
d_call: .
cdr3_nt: TGTGCCAGCTCACCCGAGGCCCTGGGAGGAAAACTGTTTTTT
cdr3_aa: CASSPEALGGKLFF

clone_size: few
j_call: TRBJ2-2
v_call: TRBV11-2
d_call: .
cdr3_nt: TGTGCCAGCAGCTTAATCGGGGGCACCGGGGAGCTGTTTTTT
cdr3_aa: CASSLIGGTGELFF

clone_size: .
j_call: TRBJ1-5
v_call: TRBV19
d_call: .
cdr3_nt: TGTGCCAGCCTCCCTCGGGGGGGGGACACCAATCAGCCCCAGCATTTT
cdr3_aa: CASLPRGGDTNQPQHF

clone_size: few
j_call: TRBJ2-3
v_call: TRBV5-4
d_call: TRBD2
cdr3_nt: TGTGCCAGCAGCTTGGTGGCGGGGGGTCCGGAAGATACGCAGTATTTT
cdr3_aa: CASSLVAGGPEDTQYF

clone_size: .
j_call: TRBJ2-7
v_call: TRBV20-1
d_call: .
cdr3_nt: TGCAGTGCTAGTAATTCTTCCTACGAGCAGTACTTC
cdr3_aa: CSASNSSYEQYF

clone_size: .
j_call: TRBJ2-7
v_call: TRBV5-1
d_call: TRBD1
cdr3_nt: TGCGCCAGCAGGCCGGGACAGGGCTACGAGCAGTACTTC
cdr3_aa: CASRPGQGYEQYF

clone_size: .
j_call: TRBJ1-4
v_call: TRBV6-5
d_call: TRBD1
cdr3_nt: TGTGCCAGCGGAAAAGACAGGGTGTCAGAAAAACTGTTTTTT
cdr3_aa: CASGKDRVSEKLFF

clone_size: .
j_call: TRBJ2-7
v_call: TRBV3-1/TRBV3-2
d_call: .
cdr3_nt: TGTGCCAGCAGCCACGCTTGGCGGGGCCTGTCCTACGAGCAGTACTTC
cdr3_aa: CASSHAWRGLSYEQYF

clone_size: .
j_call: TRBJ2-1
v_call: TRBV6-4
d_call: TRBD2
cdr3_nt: TGTGCCAGCAGTGATCTGACTAGCGGGGGGGCCTATGAGCAGTTCTTC
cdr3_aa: CASSDLTSGGAYEQFF

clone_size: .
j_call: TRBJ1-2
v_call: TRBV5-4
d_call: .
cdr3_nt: TGTGCCAGCAGCTTGAGAGGGTCCGACTATGGCTACACCTTC
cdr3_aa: CASSLRGSDYGYTF

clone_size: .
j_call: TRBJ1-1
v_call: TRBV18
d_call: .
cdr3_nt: TGTGCCAGCTCACCTCCGACGGGGGGGAACACTGAAGCTTTCTTT
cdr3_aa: CASSPPTGGNTEAFF

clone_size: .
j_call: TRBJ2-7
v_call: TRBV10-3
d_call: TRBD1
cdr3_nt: TGTGCCATCAGTGAGTCCCCGCACAGGGGTTCAGGAGCCCGTGGGGAGCAGTACTTC
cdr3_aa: CAISESPHRGSGARGEQYF

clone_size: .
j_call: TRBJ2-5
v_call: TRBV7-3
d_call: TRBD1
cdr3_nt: TGTGCCAGCAGCCCCGGTGGCGGGCCAGGGGGGACCCAGTACTTC
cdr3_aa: CASSPGGGPGGTQYF

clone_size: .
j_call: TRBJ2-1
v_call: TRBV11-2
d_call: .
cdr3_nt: TGTGCCAGCAGCTTAGATCCCGGAGGTCTGAGAAATGAGCAGTTCTTC
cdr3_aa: CASSLDPGGLRNEQFF

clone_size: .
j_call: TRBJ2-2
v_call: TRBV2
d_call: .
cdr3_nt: TGTGCCAGCAGTGAAGCTGGCAGGGGAGCCGGGGAGCTGTTTTTT
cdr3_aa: CASSEAGRGAGELFF

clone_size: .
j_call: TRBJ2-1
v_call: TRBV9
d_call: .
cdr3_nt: TGTGCCAGCAGCGTAGCTCCACGGAATGAGCAGTTCTTC
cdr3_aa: CASSVAPRNEQFF

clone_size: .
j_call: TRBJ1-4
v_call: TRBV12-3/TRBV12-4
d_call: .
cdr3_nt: TGTGCCAGCAGTTTACTTGAAAAACTGTTTTTT
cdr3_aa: CASSLLEKLFF

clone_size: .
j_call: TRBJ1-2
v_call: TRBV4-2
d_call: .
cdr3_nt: TGTGCCAGCAGCCAAGAAGGAATGGCGGGGGCGGGTTTGACCTATGGCTACACCTTC
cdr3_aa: CASSQEGMAGAGLTYGYTF

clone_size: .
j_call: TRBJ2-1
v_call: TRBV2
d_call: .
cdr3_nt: TGTGCCAGCAGGGAGTCCCTAGCGTATAGCTCCTACAATGAGCAGTTCTTC
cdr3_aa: CASRESLAYSSYNEQFF

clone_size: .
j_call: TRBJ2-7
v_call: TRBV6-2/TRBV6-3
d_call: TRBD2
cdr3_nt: TGTGCCAGCAGTTACGGGGGACTAGCGGGAGGGAGCTCCTACGAGCAGTACTTC
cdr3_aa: CASSYGGLAGGSSYEQYF

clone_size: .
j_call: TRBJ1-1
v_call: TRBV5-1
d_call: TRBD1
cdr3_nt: TGCGCCAGCAGCCCGGGGGACAGGGGAACGAACACTGAAGCTTTCTTT
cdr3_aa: CASSPGDRGTNTEAFF

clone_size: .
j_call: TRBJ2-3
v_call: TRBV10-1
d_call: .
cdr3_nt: TGCGCCAGCAGTGAGTCGGGCGGGGGCGCAGATACGCAGTATTTT
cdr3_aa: CASSESGGGADTQYF

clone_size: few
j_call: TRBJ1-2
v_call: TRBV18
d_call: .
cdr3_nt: TGTGCCAGCTCACCTACAAGTCCCCCGACAGGCTACACCTTC
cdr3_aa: CASSPTSPPTGYTF

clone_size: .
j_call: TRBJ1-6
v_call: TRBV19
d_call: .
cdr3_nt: TGTGCCAGTAGTGAACAGGGTTCCTCCTATAATTCACCCCTCCACTTT
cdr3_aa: CASSEQGSSYNSPLHF

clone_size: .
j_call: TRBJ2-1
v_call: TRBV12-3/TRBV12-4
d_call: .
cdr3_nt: TGTGCCAGCAGCCATAGCTCCTACAATGAGCAGTTCTTC
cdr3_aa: CASSHSSYNEQFF

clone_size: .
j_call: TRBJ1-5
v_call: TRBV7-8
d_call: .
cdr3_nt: TGTGCCAGCAGCTTAGCGTGGAGTCAGCCCCAGCATTTT
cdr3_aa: CASSLAWSQPQHF

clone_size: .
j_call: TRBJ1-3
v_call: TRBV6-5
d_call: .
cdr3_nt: TGTGCCAGCAGTTACGGGGACAACCCCGGAAACACCATATATTTT
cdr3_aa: CASSYGDNPGNTIYF

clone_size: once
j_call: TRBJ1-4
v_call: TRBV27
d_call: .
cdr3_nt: TGTGCCAGCAAGGGGGGGAGGGATAATGAAAAACTGTTTTTT
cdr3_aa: CASKGGRDNEKLFF